The present TCR beta chain was sequenced within a study of T cells in Graves' hyperthyroidism and ophthalmopathy (dated by TCRdb to about 2019). About the study as a whole: Peripheral blood was collected at initial diagnosis, before any treatment. In about six Graves' hyperthyroidism patients, the study also compared T-cell repertoires from thyroid tissue with T-cell repertoires from blood. To identify TCR V-J signatures that set the groups apart, the researchers used a discovery cohort of more than 95 patients, made up of 40 to 45 with Graves' ophthalmopathy and some 55 with stable Graves' hyperthyroidism. Following sampling, methimazole starting at 30 mg daily was given to hyperthyroidism patients, and high-dose intravenous methylprednisolone was given to ophthalmopathy patients. Whether ophthalmopathy could be predicted prospectively was tested in an independent validation cohort made up of roughly 19 hyperthyroidism patients plus 17 patients who later progressed to ophthalmopathy. The 95 to 100 discovery patients were randomly split 7:3 into training and test sets. The paper describes TCR Vbeta CDR3 sequencing of fewer than 150 peripheral blood samples, made up of about 41 ophthalmopathy patients, around 73 hyperthyroidism patients and 17 progressor patients. Here is what the overall study found, with its caveats: No statistical method was used to set the sample size in advance, and investigators knew the group allocation. During validation, the model predicted progression to ophthalmopathy a median of around 6 months ahead of onset, with approximately 71% sensitivity and 72% to 80% specificity. In cross-validation, a model built on a 13 V-J signature told ophthalmopathy apart from stable hyperthyroidism with less than 90% sensitivity and roughly 83% specificity, and in testing the same model reached 80%/75%. Most expanded thyroid clonotypes (frequency above 0.001) were also found in blood, which suggests that blood repertoires may mirror thyroid immune responses.

From a lookup of the germline V gene (reference sequence), CDR1 and CDR2 are DFQATT and SNEGSKA. For this chain, trimming is 5 bases at the V end and 2 bases at the J end, and the number of junction bases without a gene match is 5. The CDR3 runs 14 residues from the cysteine to the phenylalanine. Of all the DNA, just the CDR3 is kept, 42 bases in frame from base 1. The TCR beta CDR3 regions were amplified from the RNA transcripts. A first-round RT-PCR of the TCR CDR3 used the HTBI primer set with the Qiagen OneStep RT-PCR kit. Libraries were constructed in a second round of multiplex PCR, after which size selection and purification were carried out. Sequencing of the libraries was done on an Illumina HiSeq2000 using paired-end 100 bp reads. The original methods were these. SOAPnuke was used to process the raw data, throwing out any read that contained adapters or uncalled bases, had a mean Phred below 15, or lacked an exact constant-primer or identifier match. High-quality paired reads were merged using COPE v1.2.5, and each unique nucleotide sequence was defined as a clonotype. MiTCR v1.1 was used to align clonotypes to the IMGT TRBV, TRBD and TRBJ reference segments. The analysis included only V-J combinations with a frequency above 0.0001, which together covered approximately 99% of the repertoires. A TCS score was defined as the ratio of F50 (clonal expansion) to E x V (chaos), with BLOSUM62-based TCRdist applied between CDR3 peptides within each V-J. Welch's t-statistics and random forest reduced 514 V-J features to 13, which were used in a naive Bayes classifier (R e1071). Using fastp at Q25 and MiXCR, TCRdb reprocessed the public reads and kept productive beta chains. Duplicate CDR3 protein sequences are folded into a single record with the most common DNA and genes. These V and J calls are TCRdb output, not the study's own analysis. The sample contains some 300,000 distinct CDR3 sequences, roughly 13% of them found a single time. The top ten clones comprise 7.8% of the sample.

With regard to this clonotype: Its antigen remains undetermined. The input lacks base qualities; no much larger clone sits a single base away.

Hyperthyroidism patients were newly diagnosed, with disease duration under 2 months, and aged 18 to 65 years. Exclusion was applied to patients with uncontrolled infections, other autoimmune diseases, pregnancy or lactation. Diagnoses relied on clinical symptoms, serum thyroxine and TRAb, thyroid ultrasound and orbital computed tomography. For progressor patients, blood was drawn at the first diagnosis of hyperthyroidism, before any ophthalmopathy symptoms had appeared. PBMCs were separated from approximately 10 ml of fresh peripheral blood using Ficoll-Paque density gradient centrifugation. Progressor patients were initially diagnosed with Graves' hyperthyroidism and developed ophthalmopathy during follow-up. Total RNA was extracted with Trizol reagent, and quality was checked on an Agilent 2100 Bioanalyzer.

This chain is built from TRBV20-1 and TRBJ2-3, with 9 junctional bases fitting TRBD2. The sample taken for sequencing was blood. This TCR was recovered from a woman in her thirties with Graves' hyperthyroidism that later progressed to Graves' ophthalmopathy. CDR3 sequence: CSAQASGATDTQYF. The DNA sequence is TGCAGTGCTCAGGCTAGCGGGGCCACAGATACGCAGTATTTT.